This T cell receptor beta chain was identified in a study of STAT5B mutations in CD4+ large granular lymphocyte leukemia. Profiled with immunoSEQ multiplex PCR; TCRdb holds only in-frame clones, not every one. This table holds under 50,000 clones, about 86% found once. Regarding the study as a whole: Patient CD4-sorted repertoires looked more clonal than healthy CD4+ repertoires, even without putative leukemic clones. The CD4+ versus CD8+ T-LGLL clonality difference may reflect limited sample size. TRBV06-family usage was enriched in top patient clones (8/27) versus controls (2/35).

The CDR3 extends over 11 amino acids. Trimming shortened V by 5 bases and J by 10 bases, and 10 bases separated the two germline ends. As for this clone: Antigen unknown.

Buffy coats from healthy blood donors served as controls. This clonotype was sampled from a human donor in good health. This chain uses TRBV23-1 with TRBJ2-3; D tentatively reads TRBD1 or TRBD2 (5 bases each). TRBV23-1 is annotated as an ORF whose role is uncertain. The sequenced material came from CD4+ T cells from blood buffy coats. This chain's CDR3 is CASSRQRPQYF. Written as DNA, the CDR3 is TGCGCCAGCAGTAGACAGCGGCCGCAGTATTTT.